What follows are 14 T cell receptor beta chains derived from one specimen sequenced in a study of blood T cell repertoires in COVID-19. Libraries were prepared by immunoSEQ multiplex PCR; TCRdb keeps only in-frame clonotypes and omits some of them. Of about 11,000 clones in the sample, around three quarters were seen once. Sequenced: peripheral blood. The receptors stem from a man in his fifties or sixties with COVID-19, enrolled during active disease.

The gene calls are TRBV7-2 and TRBJ2-3; 7 positions match TRBD2. CDR1 is SGHTA and CDR2 is FQGNSA in the germline V gene. Unmatched junction bases numbered 4, after V lost 1 base and J lost 3 bases. The CDR3 totals 15 residues. CDR3 bases: TGTGCCAGCAGCTTAGTAGCGGGCCCGACAGATACGCAGTATTTT. Encoded protein: CASSLVAGPTDTQYF.

The chain combines TRBV20-1 with TRBJ2-1; the D gene is possibly TRBD1 (6 bases). The V gene's germline CDR1 is DFQATT and CDR2 SNEGSKA (reference sequence). Trimming took off 3 bases at V and 9 bases at J, with 12 bases between the two ends. The CDR3 is made up of 12 amino acids. DNA of the CDR3: TGCAGTGCTAGTGTTGGCAGGGGTGAGCAGTTCTTC. This gives the protein CSASVGRGEQFF.

The V gene is TRBV11-3, the J gene TRBJ2-1; D call uncertain. Trimming stripped 0 bases from V and 2 bases from J, with 11 bases between. The CDR3 has 16 residues. The germline V gene encodes CDR1 SGHNT and CDR2 YENEEA. CDR3 DNA sequence: TGTGCCAGCAGCTTAGATGGCCTTACCCCCTACAATGAGCAGTTCTTC. Amino acids: CASSLDGLTPYNEQFF.

This chain links TRBV30 with TRBJ1-3; D not resolved. The CDR3 is 14 amino acids. V was shortened by 1 base and J by 0 bases, with 7 bases between the two germline ends. Germline V CDR1 and CDR2: GTSNPN, SVGIG (reference sequence). CDR3 loop: CAWSAGSSGNTIYF. CDR3 DNA: TGTGCCTGGAGTGCAGGCAGCTCTGGAAACACCATATATTTT.

The rearrangement joins TRBV5-1 to TRBJ2-5; D is undetermined. Germline CDR1 and CDR2: SGHRS and YFSETQ. Trimming took 4 bases from V and 5 from J, leaving 12 bases between them. The CDR3 is made up of 13 amino acids. The CDR3 DNA reads TGCGCCAGCAGCCCACTTGCGCTGGAGACCCAGTACTTC. This codes for CASSPLALETQYF.

The chain recombines TRBV27 with TRBJ1-5, with a weak D call TRBD1 (5 bases). The CDR3 loop spans 13 amino acids. V was trimmed by 2 bases and J by 5 bases, leaving 7 bases between them. Germline values: CDR1 MNHEY, CDR2 SMNVEV (reference sequence). The CDR3 coding sequence is TGTGCCAGCAGTTTACTGGGGCATCAGCCCCAGCATTTT. Encoded protein: CASSLLGHQPQHF.

This chain uses TRBV29-1 with TRBJ1-2; maybe TRBD1 (5 bases). The CDR3 covers 15 residues. V lost 1 base to trimming and J lost 1 base, with 13 bases between them. From germline, CDR1 is SQVTM and CDR2 ANQGSEA. Here the CDR3 reads CSVEGLRAYNYGYTF. DNA of the CDR3: TGCAGCGTTGAAGGACTCAGGGCGTATAACTATGGCTACACCTTC.

This clone came up a few times. This rearrangement joins TRBV2 to TRBJ2-7; D gene ambiguous. In germline, CDR1 is SNHLY, CDR2 FYNNEI. CDR3 length: 15 amino acids. Trimming left V 2 bases short and J 0 bases short, with 11 bases between. CDR3 in DNA: TGTGCCAGCAGTGAATACAGCCTGAGCTCCTACGAGCAGTACGTC. This translates into CASSEYSLSSYEQYV.

This clone has only a few counts. The chain is built from TRBV19 and TRBJ1-2; no firm D call. The CDR3 spans 15 residues. Germline V gives CDR1 LNHDA, CDR2 SQIVND (reference sequence). Trimming removed 7 bases from V and 0 bases from J, with 15 bases in between. For the CDR3, the DNA is TGTGCCAGTACCCCAGCGTCAGTTCCTAACTATGGCTACACCTTC. Its protein product is CASTPASVPNYGYTF.

The chain carries TRBV27 and TRBJ2-3; TRBD2 agrees at 12 bases. The germline gives CDR1 MNHEY, CDR2 SMNVEV (reference sequence). J gave up 0 bases and V 6 bases, and 13 bases lay outside the gene matches. There are 19 residues in the CDR3. CDR3 protein: CASSGLAGTESPSTDTQYF. CDR3 nucleotides: TGTGCCAGCAGCGGACTAGCGGGAACCGAAAGCCCTAGCACAGATACGCAGTATTTT.

The J gene is TRBJ2-7, the V gene TRBV12-3 or TRBV12-4; 7 bases are a match to TRBD1. V lost 6 bases, J lost 2 bases, and 4 bases stayed unmatched. The CDR3 extends over 13 amino acids. CDR3 sequence reads: CASSQTGAYEQYV. CDR3 nucleotide sequence: TGTGCCAGCAGCCAAACAGGGGCCTACGAGCAGTACGTC.

The V call is TRBV18, the J call TRBJ2-7, with D perhaps TRBD1 (5 bases). Trimming shortened V by 6 bases and J by 5 bases, and 8 bases separated the two germline ends. The CDR3 is made up of 11 amino acids. The germline CDR1 and CDR2 sequences are KGHSH and LQKENI. CDR3 in amino acids: CASSLGDEQYV. DNA for the CDR3: TGTGCCAGCTCGTTAGGGGACGAGCAGTACGTC.

This sequence joins TRBV27 and TRBJ2-2; perhaps TRBD1 as D (5 bases). Germline-derived CDR1 and CDR2 are MNHEY and SMNVEV (reference sequence). The V and J ends lost 5 bases and 5 bases respectively, with 18 bases between them. This CDR3 contains 16 residues. The DNA of the CDR3 is TGTGCCAGCAGTGACTCCGCGAAGGGGTGGACCGGGGAGCTGTTTTTT. It codes for CASSDSAKGWTGELFF.

The rearrangement links TRBV6-2 or TRBV6-3 to TRBJ1-2, with TRBD1 as a possible D gene (5 bases). Per germline, CDR1 MNHEY and CDR2 SVGEGT. The CDR3 loop spans 14 amino acids. V was trimmed by 4 bases and J by 0 bases, leaving 9 bases between them. CDR3 DNA sequence: TGTGCCAGCAGTTTGACAGCCTCTAACTATGGCTACACCTTC. This translates into CASSLTASNYGYTF.